A single sample is the source of the 30 T cell receptor beta chains below, sequenced in a study of post-analysis software for immune sequencing data. Whole-study findings and limits: Roughly 5 TRBV segments (TRBV5-6, TRBV5-1 and TRBV20-1 among them) occurred more frequently in patients than in controls.

These receptors are not linked to any known antigen. Researchers reported that TCR beta cDNA libraries carried unique molecular identifiers. TCRdb reprocessed the PCR reads with MiXCR, giving one entry per CDR3 protein. The data show about 500,000 distinct CDR3 sequences, less than 45% seen once. The sequencing input was blood. The receptors shown here come from a girl between 5 and 17 years old with multiple sclerosis.

This clonotype was seen a handful of times. The chain has TRBV20-1 and TRBJ2-7, with D maybe TRBD2 (6 bases). The germline V gene encodes CDR1 DFQATT and CDR2 SNEGSKA (reference sequence). The CDR3 has 13 amino acids. V gave up 3 bases and J gave up 4 bases, with 13 bases separating them. For the CDR3, the DNA is TGCAGTGCTAGTGGAATAGCGGATTACGAGCAGTACTTC. Its protein product is CSASGIADYEQYF.

CDR3 nucleotides: TGTGCCATCAGTGAGTCGGTAGGGAACAATGAGCAGTTCTTC. It is translated as CAISESVGNNEQFF. The chain is built from TRBV10-3 and TRBJ2-1; unclear D gene. Trimming took off 0 bases at V and 5 bases at J, with 8 bases between the two ends. In germline, CDR1 is ENHRY, CDR2 SYGVKD. This CDR3 region has 14 residues.

This clonotype was observed a few times. The chain links TRBV5-1 to TRBJ2-1; TRBD1 aligns across 9 bases. The CDR3 consists of 15 residues. V lost 2 bases, J lost 4 bases, and 4 bases stayed unmatched. Germline CDR1 reads SGHRS; CDR2 reads YFSETQ. For the CDR3, the DNA is TGCGCCAGCAGCTTCGACAGGGGGGGGTACAATGAGCAGTTCTTC. Its protein is CASSFDRGGYNEQFF. The entire variable domain, with the rest obtained from reference TRBV5-1 and TRBJ2-1, is as follows: KAGVTQTPRYLIKTRGQQVTLSCSPISGHRSVSWYQQTPGQGLQFLFEYFSETQRNKGNFPGRFSGRQFSNSRSEMNVSTLELGDSALYLCASSFDRGGYNEQFFGPGTRLTVL.

The chain combines TRBV10-3 with TRBJ2-7, with 10 bases lining up with TRBD1. The length of the CDR3 is 16 residues. Germline CDR1 ENHRY, CDR2 SYGVKD. Trimming at V came to 0 bases and at J to 5 bases, leaving 7 bases not matched to a gene. The CDR3 region is CAISESGETGGHEQYF. The CDR3 DNA follows: TGTGCCATCAGTGAGTCGGGCGAGACAGGGGGCCACGAGCAGTACTTC.

This clonotype was detected a few times. The chain combines TRBV27 with TRBJ1-6; D is ambiguous. V shed 5 bases and J shed 4 bases, with 6 bases lying between them. CDR1 is MNHEY, CDR2 SMNVEV, per germline (reference sequence). The CDR3 sequence is 13 residues long. The CDR3 loop reads CASSPKYNSPLHF. CDR3 coding DNA: TGTGCCAGCAGTCCGAAGTATAATTCACCCCTCCACTTT.

The chain couples TRBV6-5 to TRBJ2-1; 7 nucleotides line up with TRBD2. Trimming at V came to 6 bases and at J to 13 bases, leaving 12 bases not matched to a gene. Germline V lookup: CDR1 MNHEY, CDR2 SVGAGI. This CDR3 is built from 13 residues. The CDR3 here is CASRGSRAGRQFF. The CDR3 bases are TGTGCCAGCAGAGGCTCCCGAGCGGGACGTCAGTTCTTC.

The rearrangement uses TRBV27 and TRBJ1-2, with D perhaps TRBD1 (5 bases). The CDR3 covers 12 residues. Germline V gene sequence: CDR1 MNHEY, CDR2 SMNVEV (reference sequence). V lost 5 bases to trimming and J lost 5 bases, with 9 bases between them. The CDR3 sequence: CASSNTGYGYTF. The DNA of the CDR3 is TGTGCCAGCAGTAATACAGGATATGGCTACACCTTC.

V and J are TRBV11-2 and TRBJ2-5, with 7 bases that match TRBD2. J lost 5 bases, V lost 3 bases, and 9 bases had no gene match. CDR3 size: 15 residues. Germline CDR1 and CDR2: SGHAT and FQNNGV. The CDR3 sequence is CASSFSGGRGETQYF. Here the CDR3 DNA reads TGTGCCAGCAGCTTCTCCGGCGGGAGAGGGGAGACCCAGTACTTC.

The genes are TRBV6-2 or TRBV6-3 and TRBJ1-1; perhaps TRBD1 as D (5 bases). The CDR3 is 15 amino acids. V gave up 7 bases and J gave up 5 bases, with 20 bases separating them. The V gene's germline CDR1 is MNHEY and CDR2 SVGEGT. As DNA, the CDR3 is TGTGCCAGCACCGAGGGAACCGATGGGGGGACTGAAGCTTTCTTT. This encodes CASTEGTDGGTEAFF.

Of note for this clonotype: Given a much more abundant clone one base away, this may be a read error. This chain joins TRBV12-3 or TRBV12-4 and TRBJ2-7; 14 positions match TRBD2. CDR3 length: 18 residues. V dropped 4 bases and J dropped 7; count of bases not matched to a gene: 15. The DNA for the CDR3 is TGTGCCAGCAGTTCCTACCCGACTAGCGGGAGGGCCTACAATGAGCAGTACTTC. This translates into CASSSYPTSGRAYNEQYF.

The V call is TRBV10-3, the J call TRBJ2-2; 7 bases are shared with TRBD1. Germline CDR1 ENHRY, CDR2 SYGVKD. V gave up 3 bases and J gave up 6 bases; unmatched junction bases: 4. This CDR3 has 14 amino acids. The CDR3: CAISEGQGAGELFF. For the CDR3, the DNA is TGTGCCATCAGTGAAGGGCAGGGGGCCGGGGAGCTGTTTTTT.

CDR3 loop: CASSLVGRGRQETQYF. The DNA of the CDR3 is TGTGCCAGCAGCTTGGTTGGCAGGGGGCGCCAAGAGACCCAGTACTTC. This sequence joins TRBV5-4 and TRBJ2-5; 8 bases map to TRBD1. Germline assignment: CDR1 SGHNT and CDR2 YYREEE (reference sequence). Losses at the gene ends were 0 bases for V and 1 base for J; bases not matched to a gene: 5. This CDR3 region has 16 residues.

The chain is built from TRBV5-1 and TRBJ2-1, with TRBD2 matching 7 bases. The length of the CDR3 is 15 residues. CDR1 is SGHRS and CDR2 is YFSETQ in the germline V gene. V trimming: 4 bases; J trimming: 8 bases; junction bases outside the gene matches: 12. Here the CDR3 reads CASSIPGGHGDEQFF. DNA of the CDR3: TGCGCCAGCAGCATCCCGGGAGGACACGGGGATGAGCAGTTCTTC.

The chain uses TRBV20-1 and TRBJ2-1, with a tentative D call TRBD1 (6 bases). Per germline, CDR1 DFQATT and CDR2 SNEGSKA (reference sequence). Trimming stripped 5 bases from V and 1 base from J, with 12 bases between. CDR3 length equals 14 residues. As DNA, the CDR3 is TGCAGTGCTGCAACAGGGTTTTCCTACAATGAGCAGTTCTTC. Translation gives CSAATGFSYNEQFF.

This clonotype has just a few counts. CDR3 nucleotide sequence: TGTGCCAGCAGCTTACGGGTGTTCACAGATACGCAGTATTTT. Amino acids: CASSLRVFTDTQYF. This chain links TRBV7-2 with TRBJ2-3; no reliable D call. Trimming took off 2 bases at V and 2 bases at J, with 8 bases between the two ends. The CDR3 covers 14 residues. The V gene's germline CDR1 is SGHTA and CDR2 FQGNSA.

The V call is TRBV12-3 or TRBV12-4, the J call TRBJ2-4, with D possibly being TRBD2 (5 bases). The germline V and J ends were trimmed by 3 bases and 8 bases, with 14 bases remaining between them. The CDR3 runs to 14 residues. CDR3 amino acids: CASSFLRPGDIQYF. The CDR3 DNA sequence: TGTGCCAGCAGTTTTTTACGACCCGGGGACATTCAGTACTTC.

This clonotype showed up just a few times. The genes are TRBV29-1 and TRBJ2-1; 10 nucleotides match TRBD2. Unmatched junction bases numbered 10, after V lost 4 bases and J lost 4 bases. Germline assignment: CDR1 SQVTM and CDR2 ANQGSEA. The CDR3 extends over 16 amino acids. As DNA, the CDR3 is TGCAGCGTTGGAGAAAGAGGACTAGCGGCTTACAATGAGCAGTTCTTC. Protein sequence: CSVGERGLAAYNEQFF.

In this sample, this clonotype turned up a few times. The CDR3 nucleotides read TGCAGTGCTAGACTAGCGCACAACTCCTACGAGCAGTACTTC. This encodes CSARLAHNSYEQYF. The J gene is TRBJ2-7, the V gene TRBV20-1; a possible D gene is TRBD2 (6 bases). From germline, CDR1 is DFQATT and CDR2 SNEGSKA (reference sequence). The V and J ends lost 2 bases and 0 bases respectively, with 11 bases between them. The CDR3 consists of 14 residues.

This sequence joins TRBV5-1 and TRBJ1-2, with TRBD1 matching 9 bases. CDR1 is SGHRS and CDR2 is YFSETQ in the germline V gene. V trimming: 1 base; J trimming: 2 bases; junction bases outside the gene matches: 0. The CDR3 consists of 14 residues. The DNA of the CDR3 is TGCGCCAGCAGCTTGACAGGGGGCAACTATGGCTACACCTTC. It yields the protein CASSLTGGNYGYTF.

The genes are TRBV5-5 and TRBJ2-7, with D hard to call. This CDR3 region has 13 residues. Germline-derived CDR1 and CDR2 are SGHKS and YYEKEE (reference sequence). Trimming cost V 2 bases and J 3 bases, with 9 bases left between them. In nucleotides, the CDR3 is TGTGCCAGCAGCTTACCAGAAAACTACGAGCAGTACTTC. Translation gives CASSLPENYEQYF.

This clonotype was observed a handful of times. This sequence joins TRBV27 and TRBJ2-7; 7 bases line up with TRBD1. The V gene end was trimmed by 5 bases and the J gene end by 3 bases; junction bases not matched to a gene: 13. The germline V gene encodes CDR1 MNHEY and CDR2 SMNVEV (reference sequence). This CDR3 is built from 16 residues. The CDR3, as DNA: TGTGCCAGCAGTCCAAACTCAAGGACAGGATTCTACGAGCAGTACTTC. Translated, it gives CASSPNSRTGFYEQYF.

This clonotype has just a few counts. CDR3 protein: CASSLRGSEAFF. DNA of the CDR3: TGTGCCAGCAGCTTACGGGGATCTGAAGCTTTCTTT. The chain employs TRBV6-5 and TRBJ1-1; D is unresolved. Germline V lookup: CDR1 MNHEY, CDR2 SVGAGI. The CDR3 totals 12 residues. V lost 6 bases, J lost 6 bases, and 11 bases lay in between.

CDR3 residues: CSAVLSGRGLGDTQYF. DNA of the CDR3: TGCAGTGCTGTCCTTAGCGGGAGGGGTTTAGGGGATACGCAGTATTTT. The chain couples TRBV20-1 to TRBJ2-3, with 11 bases matching TRBD2. V trimming: 5 bases; J trimming: 6 bases; junction bases outside the gene matches: 13. The germline V gene has CDR1 DFQATT and CDR2 SNEGSKA (reference sequence). This CDR3 has 16 residues.

Note on this clonotype: Mismatch with germline at one junction end may stem from a read error. The V and J genes are TRBV20-1 and TRBJ2-6, with 7 nucleotides matching TRBD1. The CDR3 spans 17 residues. The germline V gene has CDR1 DFQATT and CDR2 SNEGSKA (reference sequence). CDR3 in DNA: TGCAGTGCTCCCAGGGCAGGGGGTCTTTCTGGGGCCAACGTCCGGACTTTC. The encoded protein is CSAPRAGGLSGANVRTF.

This chain connects TRBV9 to TRBJ2-6; D gene unclear. The CDR3 sequence is 15 residues long. The germline gives CDR1 SGDLS, CDR2 YYNGEE. V was shortened by 3 bases and J by 1 base, with 8 bases between the two germline ends. The CDR3 DNA sequence: TGTGCCAGCAGCGCAGTGGGGTCTGGGGCCAACGTCCTGACTTTC. Protein sequence: CASSAVGSGANVLTF.

This clonotype appeared a few times. The rearrangement uses TRBV11-2 and TRBJ2-5; 9 bases align to TRBD2. CDR3 size: 18 residues. V lost 0 bases and J lost 11; bases outside the gene matches: 19. The germline V gene encodes CDR1 SGHAT and CDR2 FQNNGV. The CDR3 here is CASSLDQFLAGKGNEQYF. For the CDR3, the DNA is TGTGCCAGCAGCTTAGACCAATTTCTAGCGGGAAAAGGCAATGAGCAGTACTTC.

Only a few counts were recorded for this clonotype. J is TRBJ2-7 and V is TRBV6-6; TRBD2 matches at 10 bases. V lost 6 bases, J lost 6 bases, and 5 bases stayed unmatched. The germline CDR1 and CDR2 sequences are MNHNY and SVGAGI (reference sequence). The length of the CDR3 is 13 residues. The CDR3 loop is CASSPGLAAEQYF. CDR3 DNA: TGTGCCAGCAGCCCCGGACTAGCGGCCGAGCAGTACTTC.

The rearrangement links TRBV29-1 to TRBJ2-6, with 7 positions matching TRBD1. J gave up 4 bases and V 6 bases, and 9 bases lay outside the gene matches. This CDR3 has 15 amino acids. The germline CDR1 and CDR2 sequences are SQVTM and ANQGSEA. CDR3 in DNA: TGCAGCGTCGTCGGGACAGTTTCAGGGGCCAACGTCCTGACTTTC. Protein sequence: CSVVGTVSGANVLTF.

This clonotype was picked up a small number of times. The rearrangement joins TRBV12-3 or TRBV12-4 to TRBJ2-5, with 8 bases lining up with TRBD2. The J segment lost 7 bases and the V segment lost 3 bases, leaving 25 bases of the junction unmatched. This CDR3 is 20 amino acids long. CDR3 loop: CASSLEHIGREAHGRGTQYF. The DNA of the CDR3 is TGTGCCAGCAGTTTGGAGCATATAGGGCGGGAGGCCCATGGCCGAGGGACCCAGTACTTC.

The rearrangement joins TRBV28 to TRBJ2-7, with TRBD2 matching 11 bases. The CDR3 length is 15 residues. Germline V gene lookup returns CDR1 MDHEN and CDR2 SYDVKM. With 5 bases clipped from V and 2 bases from J, the junction kept 5 bases outside the gene matches. CDR3 protein: CASSPGLAVTYEQYF. The CDR3 nucleotides read TGTGCCAGCAGTCCGGGACTAGCGGTCACCTACGAGCAGTACTTC.